One sample yielded the 29 T cell receptor beta chains listed below, sequenced in a study of blood T cell repertoires in COVID-19. Assay used: immunoSEQ multiplex PCR; TCRdb lists only in-frame clones, some missing. This table has under 100,000 clones, over 70% appearing once. Sequenced input: peripheral blood. These receptors were collected from a man older than 75 with active or convalescent COVID-19.

The chain has TRBV27 and TRBJ2-7; TRBD1 matches 11 bases. This CDR3 region has 14 residues. Per germline, CDR1 MNHEY and CDR2 SMNVEV (reference sequence). V was clipped by 4 bases and J by 2 bases; unmatched bases: 1. CDR3 residues: CASSWTGGPYEQYF. The CDR3 coding sequence is TGTGCCAGCAGTTGGACAGGGGGCCCCTACGAGCAGTACTTC.

This chain uses TRBV19 with TRBJ1-2; 7 bases match TRBD1. The CDR3 contains 15 residues. Trimming took 5 bases from V and 7 from J; bases not matched to a gene: 13. Germline loops: CDR1 LNHDA, CDR2 SQIVND (reference sequence). The chain's CDR3 is CASSSRTGSSAGYTF. In nucleotides, the CDR3 is TGTGCCAGTAGTTCCAGGACAGGCAGCTCCGCTGGCTACACCTTC.

This clone was found a few times. The chain uses TRBV15 and TRBJ2-3, with 8 nucleotides matching TRBD2. J lost 0 bases, V lost 0 bases, and 5 bases had no gene match. CDR3 size: 17 residues. The V gene's germline CDR1 is LNHNV and CDR2 YYDKDF (reference sequence). The CDR3 is CATSRDTGGHSTDTQYF. Written as DNA, the CDR3 is TGTGCCACCAGCAGAGATACGGGGGGGCATAGCACAGATACGCAGTATTTT. Supplemented by reference TRBV15 and TRBJ2-3, the full variable domain reads DAMVIQNPRYQVTQFGKPVTLSCSQTLNHNVMYWYQQKSSQAPKLLFHYYDKDFNNEADTPDNFQSRRPNTSFCFLDIRSPGLGDTAMYLCATSRDTGGHSTDTQYFGPGTRLTVL.

The genes are TRBV25-1 and TRBJ1-2; 10 positions agree with TRBD1. V gave up 3 bases and J gave up 5 bases; unmatched junction bases: 6. This CDR3 has 15 residues. Germline V lookup: CDR1 MGHDK, CDR2 SYGVNS. The CDR3 reads CASSEVGGQGYGYTF. CDR3 sequence (DNA): TGTGCCAGCAGTGAGGTCGGGGGACAGGGGTATGGCTACACCTTC.

The rearrangement joins TRBV7-2 to TRBJ1-6; the match to TRBD1 covers 10 bases. Trimming took 1 base from V and 10 from J; bases not matched to a gene: 10. Germline V gene lookup returns CDR1 SGHTA and CDR2 FQGNSA. CDR3 length: 17 residues. The CDR3 reads CASSLVGQGFVGSPLHF. Here the CDR3 DNA reads TGTGCCAGCAGCTTAGTGGGACAGGGGTTCGTTGGGTCACCCCTCCACTTT.

The chain is built from TRBV6-6 and TRBJ2-7, with 10 bases aligning to TRBD2. The trim removed 7 bases at V and 3 bases at J, leaving 6 bases unmatched. Germline CDR1 is MNHNY and CDR2 is SVGAGI (reference sequence). The CDR3 is 14 amino acids. The CDR3 spells CASTLAGGLYEQYF. The CDR3 DNA follows: TGTGCCAGCACCTTAGCGGGGGGCCTCTACGAGCAGTACTTC.

The gene calls are TRBV28 and TRBJ1-2, with a tentative D call TRBD1 (5 bases). In germline, CDR1 is MDHEN, CDR2 SYDVKM. This CDR3 has 13 residues. V was clipped by 6 bases and J by 7 bases, with 15 bases between them. The chain's CDR3 is CASSRDSIFGYTF. The CDR3 DNA sequence: TGTGCCAGCAGCCGGGACTCGATTTTTGGCTACACCTTC.

The V call is TRBV20-1, the J call TRBJ1-2; 8 bases are shared with TRBD1. The CDR3 has 14 residues. Per germline, CDR1 DFQATT and CDR2 SNEGSKA (reference sequence). The V gene end was trimmed by 3 bases and the J gene end by 6 bases; junction bases not matched to a gene: 9. The CDR3 is CSASLQGGINGYTF. The CDR3 DNA reads TGCAGTGCTAGTTTACAGGGGGGGATCAATGGCTACACCTTC.

This chain joins TRBV2 and TRBJ1-2; 7 bases fit TRBD1. The CDR3 extends over 14 amino acids. V lost 8 bases and J lost 5; bases outside the gene matches: 11. The V gene's germline CDR1 is SNHLY and CDR2 FYNNEI. The CDR3, as DNA: TGTGCCAGCGGCTCAGGGGGGCTACTATATGGCTACACCTTC. Its translation: CASGSGGLLYGYTF.

The chain joins TRBV5-6 to TRBJ1-5; perhaps TRBD1 as D (6 bases). The V end was cut by 2 bases, the J end by 7 bases, with 13 bases between. The CDR3 consists of 14 residues. Germline CDR1 and CDR2: SGHDT and YYEEEE. The CDR3 DNA reads TGTGCCAGCAGCTTTAGGGGGTTGGGGCAGCCCCAGCATTTT. Its protein product is CASSFRGLGQPQHF. The full variable domain, in which reference TRBV5-6 and TRBJ1-5 provide the parts outside the CDR3, is DAGVTQSPTHLIKTRGQQVTLRCSPKSGHDTVSWYQQALGQGPQFIFQYYEEEERQRGNFPDRFSGHQFPNYSSELNVNALLLGDSALYLCASSFRGLGQPQHFGDGTRLSIL.

The chain recombines TRBV6-1 with TRBJ2-5, with 7 bases fitting TRBD2. The CDR3 contains 16 residues. Germline CDR1 and CDR2: MNHNS and SASEGT. The junction had 8 bases not matched to a gene; V was cut back by 4 bases and J by 0 bases. This CDR3 reads CASSAPSGVYQETQYF. In nucleotides, the CDR3 is TGTGCCAGCAGTGCCCCTAGCGGAGTGTACCAAGAGACCCAGTACTTC.

As to this clone: At the DNA level, this CDR3 is encoded by other sequences in the same sample as well. The chain recombines TRBV29-1 with TRBJ1-5; the D gene is possibly TRBD1 (5 bases). V was trimmed by 5 bases and J by 4 bases, leaving 12 bases between them. This CDR3 has 13 amino acids. Germline assignment: CDR1 SQVTM and CDR2 ANQGSEA. This chain's CDR3 is CSVRQGGNQPQHF. The CDR3 DNA reads TGCAGCGTTCGGCAGGGTGGGAATCAGCCCCAGCATTTT.

This chain joins TRBV6-5 and TRBJ1-1; tentatively, D is TRBD1 (6 bases). Trimming took 6 bases from V and 6 from J, leaving 17 bases between them. The CDR3 length is 14 residues. Germline loops: CDR1 MNHEY, CDR2 SVGAGI. The CDR3 here is CASSSRGLVAEAFF. CDR3 nucleotide sequence: TGTGCCAGCAGCTCCAGGGGCCTTGTGGCTGAAGCTTTCTTT.

This clone was seen a few times. The rearrangement joins TRBV29-1 to TRBJ2-7, with D possibly matching TRBD2 (6 bases). The CDR3 is made up of 16 amino acids. Germline V gene sequence: CDR1 SQVTM, CDR2 ANQGSEA. V lost 4 bases, J lost 4 bases, and 23 bases lay in between. For the CDR3, the DNA is TGCAGCGTTGCGGGGGTCGAGATGCGAGTATCTTACGAGCAGTACTTC. Translation gives CSVAGVEMRVSYEQYF.

The chain has TRBV5-1 and TRBJ1-5; the D gene is possibly TRBD1 (5 bases). In germline, CDR1 is SGHRS, CDR2 YFSETQ. Trimming cost V 3 bases and J 6 bases, with 10 bases left between them. The CDR3 contains 13 residues. The CDR3: CASSSGGGQPQHF. DNA of the CDR3: TGCGCCAGCAGCTCCGGGGGAGGTCAGCCCCAGCATTTT.

This chain links TRBV5-4 with TRBJ1-6; D not resolved. The CDR3 is 15 amino acids. CDR1 and CDR2 (germline): SGHNT, YYREEE (reference sequence). V was shortened by 1 base and J by 4 bases, with 9 bases between the two germline ends. CDR3 in amino acids: CASSLSGVYNSPLHF. The CDR3 nucleotides are TGTGCCAGCAGCTTGAGCGGAGTTTATAATTCACCCCTCCACTTT.

The chain carries TRBV19 and TRBJ1-5; D unclear. V lost 5 bases to trimming and J lost 0 bases, with 8 bases between them. This CDR3 has 14 amino acids. Germline CDR1 LNHDA, CDR2 SQIVND (reference sequence). The CDR3, as DNA: TGTGCCAGTAGTTTGGCGGCTAGCAATCAGCCCCAGCATTTT. Its translation: CASSLAASNQPQHF.

The table lists this clone with a count of one. The genes are TRBV19 and TRBJ1-2; 8 bases are shared with TRBD1. Per the germline V gene, CDR1 is LNHDA and CDR2 is SQIVND (reference sequence). The CDR3 runs 13 residues. The V gene end was trimmed by 6 bases and the J gene end by 2 bases; junction bases not matched to a gene: 2. The CDR3 bases are TGTGCCAGTAGAAACAGGGGGAACTATGGCTACACCTTC. Protein sequence: CASRNRGNYGYTF.

The rearrangement uses TRBV6-1 and TRBJ1-2, with a weak D call TRBD1 (6 bases). The germline gives CDR1 MNHNS, CDR2 SASEGT. This CDR3 has 13 residues. V dropped 3 bases and J dropped 4 bases, with 9 bases sitting between them. The CDR3 reads CASSDRGTYGYTF. The CDR3 DNA follows: TGTGCCAGCAGTGACAGGGGTACCTATGGCTACACCTTC.

This clone was counted between two and nine times. CDR3 bases: TGTGCCAGCAGCTTACTGGGCGGGGACTACACCGGGGAGCTGTTTTTT. It is translated as CASSLLGGDYTGELFF. The chain couples TRBV7-6 to TRBJ2-2; D is possibly TRBD2 (6 bases). Per the germline V gene, CDR1 is SGHVS and CDR2 is FNYEAQ. V lost 2 bases and J lost 3, with 13 bases in between. The CDR3 covers 16 residues. The whole variable domain, remainder taken from reference TRBV7-6 and TRBJ2-2, is GAGVSQSPRYKVTKRGQDVALRCDPISGHVSLYWYRQALGQGPEFLTYFNYEAQQDKSGLPNDRFSAERPEGSISTLTIQRTEQRDSAMYRCASSLLGGDYTGELFFGEGSRLTVL.

This chain joins TRBV7-8 and TRBJ2-2; D is unresolved. The CDR3 is made up of 15 amino acids. The germline V gene has CDR1 SGHVS and CDR2 FQNEAQ. The V end was cut by 2 bases, the J end by 2 bases, with 9 bases between. The CDR3, as DNA: TGTGCCAGCAGCTTATTGGGCGCAAACACCGGGGAGCTGTTTTTT. Amino acid sequence: CASSLLGANTGELFF.

As for this clone: This sequence may be a read error, since a much larger clone differs from it by one base. The chain has TRBV7-9 and TRBJ1-2; 7 bases fit TRBD1. Germline V CDR1 and CDR2: SEHNR, FQNEAQ (reference sequence). J lost 8 bases, V lost 6 bases, and 15 bases had no gene match. The CDR3 has 15 residues. CDR3 amino acids: CASRARDQGGGGYTF. As DNA, the CDR3 is TGTGCCAGCAGGGCTAGAGACCAGGGGGGCGGGGGCTACACCTTC.

The rearrangement uses TRBV5-1 and TRBJ1-2; TRBD1 is a possible D gene (6 bases). The CDR3 has 14 amino acids. CDR1 and CDR2 (germline): SGHRS, YFSETQ. The V end was cut by 4 bases, the J end by 2 bases, with 12 bases between. CDR3 sequence: CASSLGTPNYGYTF. The CDR3 coding sequence is TGCGCCAGCAGCCTCGGGACACCGAACTATGGCTACACCTTC.

This clone was seen a few times. This chain uses TRBV5-1 with TRBJ1-4; 10 bases match TRBD1. Looked up from germline, CDR1 is SGHRS and CDR2 is YFSETQ. CDR3 length equals 15 residues. Losses at the gene ends were 4 bases for V and 6 bases for J; bases not matched to a gene: 6. Here the CDR3 DNA reads TGCGCCAGCAGCCCCCGGGACAGGGGCGATGAAAAACTGTTTTTT. It translates to CASSPRDRGDEKLFF. Looking up the rest from reference TRBV5-1 and TRBJ1-4 gives the full variable domain: KAGVTQTPRYLIKTRGQQVTLSCSPISGHRSVSWYQQTPGQGLQFLFEYFSETQRNKGNFPGRFSGRQFSNSRSEMNVSTLELGDSALYLCASSPRDRGDEKLFFGSGTQLSVL.

The chain joins TRBV3-1 (or the pseudogene TRBV3-2) to TRBJ2-5; a possible D gene is TRBD1 (6 bases). This CDR3 spans 16 amino acids. Germline CDR1 and CDR2: LGHDT and YNNKEL (reference sequence). Trimming left V 0 bases short and J 0 bases short, with 11 bases between. CDR3 in amino acids: CASSQDVRGDQETQYF. The CDR3, as DNA: TGTGCCAGCAGCCAAGACGTCAGGGGAGACCAAGAGACCCAGTACTTC.

The CDR3 coding sequence is TGTGCCATCAGTCAGACTAGCGGGGGCGACCAAGAGACCCAGTACTTC. This gives the protein CAISQTSGGDQETQYF. The V call is TRBV10-3, the J call TRBJ2-5, with 12 bases that match TRBD2. Germline V gives CDR1 ENHRY, CDR2 SYGVKD. V trimming: 5 bases; J trimming: 0 bases; junction bases outside the gene matches: 4. There are 16 residues in the CDR3.

V and J are TRBV30 and TRBJ1-2, with 7 bases aligning to TRBD1. CDR1 is GTSNPN, CDR2 SVGIG, per germline (reference sequence). The CDR3 contains 13 residues. The junction had 10 bases not matched to a gene; V was cut back by 4 bases and J by 8 bases. CDR3: CAWTPGTENGYTF. CDR3 DNA sequence: TGTGCCTGGACCCCCGGGACAGAGAACGGCTACACCTTC.

The chain is built from TRBV2 and TRBJ1-5; D uncertain. CDR3 length equals 13 residues. Germline-derived CDR1 and CDR2 are SNHLY and FYNNEI. The V end lost 1 base, the J end lost 5 bases, and 6 bases lay between the germline ends. This CDR3 reads CASSEGRDQPQHF. CDR3 nucleotide sequence: TGTGCCAGCAGTGAAGGACGGGATCAGCCCCAGCATTTT. Filled out from reference TRBV2 and TRBJ1-5, the complete variable domain reads EPEVTQTPSHQVTQMGQEVILRCVPISNHLYFYWYRQILGQKVEFLVSFYNNEISEKSEIFDDQFSVERPDGSNFTLKIRSTKLEDSAMYFCASSEGRDQPQHFGDGTRLSIL.

The chain links TRBV6-5 to TRBJ1-2; D gene unclear. Trimming pared 6 bases from V and 0 bases from J, leaving 14 bases between. Germline-derived CDR1 and CDR2 are MNHEY and SVGAGI. The length of the CDR3 is 15 residues. DNA of the CDR3: TGTGCCAGCAGAGATATCACAATTTCTAACTATGGCTACACCTTC. Encoded protein: CASRDITISNYGYTF.